The table lists the clone carrying this T cell receptor beta chain with many counts. Other DNA variants within this sample encode the same CDR3. V was trimmed by 6 bases and J by 4 bases, leaving 12 bases between them. CDR3 length: 13 amino acids. CDR1 is MNHEY and CDR2 is SMNVEV in the germline V gene (reference sequence). This sample stems from a study of immune evolution from preneoplasia to lung adenocarcinoma. Premalignant or tumor cells were enriched by macro-dissection after pathologic assessment. TCRdb's copy holds only in-frame clones and misses some; the assay was immunoSEQ multiplex PCR. The sample lists 35,000 to 40,000 clones, roughly four fifths occurring once.

The chain links TRBV27 to TRBJ1-2; D ambiguous. This TCR was sampled from a person in their sixties or seventies with lung adenocarcinoma. The sequenced sample was FFPE invasive lung adenocarcinoma tissue. The CDR3 protein is CASRPSLGYGYTF. CDR3 DNA: TGTGCCAGCAGGCCTTCGTTGGGCTATGGCTACACCTTC.